The T cell receptor beta chain under discussion was sequenced for a study of cytomegalovirus exposure and HLA in healthy donors. In regard to this clone: What it recognizes is unknown.

General observations from the study: Common viral pathogens (according to a later analysis) appeared linked to several of the most significant clusters. The authors later found HLA-associated TCR beta chains more clonally expanded than equally common others. Across donors, presence/absence analyses took sequencing depth to be roughly uniform. In a later analysis, donors in an Asian-associated ancestry cluster reportedly had fewer N-insertions in productive TCRs than the cohort mean.

PCR primers comprised 60 Vbeta and 13 Jbeta primers. Assay used: immunoSEQ multiplex PCR; TCRdb lists only in-frame clones, some missing. This sample's table reports just over 150,000 clones. V was pared by 0 bases and J by 14 bases, with 14 bases of the junction left unmatched. Germline V CDR1 and CDR2: SGHTA, FQGNSA. The CDR3 loop spans 15 amino acids. The sequencing sample was made of PBMCs. The J gene is TRBJ1-2, the V gene TRBV7-2; 8 positions match TRBD1. This clonotype originated in a man aged 25 to 45 in good health and CMV-seronegative. The CDR3 bases are TGTGCCAGCAGCTTAGCGCGTGAGGACAGGGTAAAATCGACCTTC. Residues: CASSLAREDRVKSTF. Together with reference TRBV7-2 and TRBJ1-2, the CDR3 gives the full variable domain: GAGVSQSPSNKVTEKGKDVELRCDPISGHTALYWYRQSLGQGLEFLIYFQGNSAPDKSGLPSDRFSAERTGGSVSTLTIQRTQQEDSAVYLCASSLAREDRVKSTFGSGTRLTVV.